The TCR beta chain described here comes from a study of control samples from healthy donors and cancer patients. Germline V gene lookup returns CDR1 WSHSY and CDR2 SAAADI. The CDR3 extends over 15 amino acids. V was cut by 6 bases and J by 8 bases, with 20 bases left in between. This table comes from immunoSEQ multiplex PCR, and its TCRdb copy is limited to in-frame clones, with some not included. Of some 120,000 clones listed, roughly 91% are singletons. The clonotype was recovered from a woman in her seventies in good health. The sample comprised blood. This chain connects TRBV10-2 to TRBJ1-3; no clear D gene. The CDR3 loop reads CASRERQLATDTIYF. The DNA for the CDR3 is TGCGCCAGCAGGGAGAGACAATTAGCTACTGACACCATATATTTT.